Listed here is a single TCR beta chain. Its antigen is unknown. TCRdb passed the 5' RACE reads through MiXCR, listing each CDR3 protein once. The table includes around 29,000 distinct CDR3 sequences, roughly 5% detected once. The record originates from a study of CD8 T cells in ankylosing spondylitis. Study observations and caveats: One TCR beta motif, made up of 7 or 8 highly homologous variants, appeared characteristic of ankylosing spondylitis blood. In the blood and synovial fluid of reactive arthritis, some motif variants had been previously reported.

After removal of 3 bases from V and 4 bases from J, the junction contained 5 bases not matched to a gene. The CDR3 is made up of 15 amino acids. Germline V gives CDR1 SGDLS, CDR2 YYNGEE. The chain has TRBV9 and TRBJ2-3; 10 positions match TRBD2. This TCR was sampled from a female donor with ankylosing spondylitis or in good health (not recorded which). Sample: blood, either unsorted or a sorted T cell fraction (not recorded which). Written as DNA, the CDR3 is TGTGCCAGCAGCGCAAGCGGGAGGGAAGCAGATACGCAGTATTTT. Translating it yields CASSASGREADTQYF.